The 21 T cell receptor beta chains below come from one sample, sequenced in a study of blood T cells in healthy people across ages. Through a sample-barcoded 5' primer and a J-beta primer mix, a second PCR was run for 7 to 11 cycles. TCRdb redid the calling of the 5' RACE reads with MiXCR, one entry per CDR3 protein. Among fewer than 900,000 distinct CDR3 sequences listed, roughly 43% were seen once. Material: blood. The receptors derive from a woman in her sixties in good health.

This clonotype has a count of ten or more. The chain employs TRBV29-1 and TRBJ2-1, with 16 bases lining up with TRBD2. V shed 6 bases and J 8 bases; nucleotides not matched to a gene: 13. CDR3 length: 17 amino acids. Germline values: CDR1 SQVTM, CDR2 ANQGSEA. As DNA, the CDR3 is TGCAGCGTCTCGGGGACTAGCGGGAGGGCCCGGTGGGATGAGCAGTTCTTC. Amino acid sequence: CSVSGTSGRARWDEQFF.

In the case of this clonotype: Its ends do not fully match the called genes, so a read error is possible. The chain combines TRBV14 with TRBJ2-1; 11 nucleotides line up with TRBD2. This CDR3 is built from 18 residues. Germline CDR1 is SGHDN and CDR2 is FVKESK. The CDR3 loop is CASGQVPGLAGGRNEQFF. In nucleotides, the CDR3 is TGTGCCAGCGGCCAAGTCCCCGGTCTAGCGGGGGGAAGAAATGAGCAGTTCTTC. Full variable domain (rest looked up from reference TRBV14 and TRBJ2-1): EAGVTQFPSHSVIEKGQTVTLRCDPISGHDNLYWYRRVMGKEIKFLLHFVKESKQDESGMPNNRFLAERTGGTYSTLKVQPAELEDSGVYFCASGQVPGLAGGRNEQFFGPGTRLTVL.

Worth noting for this clonotype: A much larger clone differs from this one at a single base, so this may be a read error. The chain combines TRBV27 with TRBJ2-7; D is possibly TRBD2 (6 bases). Germline CDR1 reads MNHEY; CDR2 reads SMNVEV (reference sequence). V lost 0 bases to trimming and J lost 0 bases, with 12 bases between them. This CDR3 is built from 16 residues. CDR3 bases: TGTGCCAGCAGTTTATCGAGGCGAGCGGGCTCCTACGAGCAGTACTTC. Translation: CASSLSRRAGSYEQYF.

The gene calls are TRBV14 and TRBJ1-1, with TRBD1 identical over 9 bases. The CDR3 covers 16 residues. Germline CDR1 reads SGHDN; CDR2 reads FVKESK. The ends lost 4 bases at V and 6 bases at J; junction bases unmatched: 12. For the CDR3, the DNA is TGTGCCAGCAGCCTATCCGGGACAGGGTTTGCATCTGAAGCTTTCTTT. This translates into CASSLSGTGFASEAFF.

The chain joins TRBV28 to TRBJ2-1, with D possibly TRBD1 on 6 matching bases. This CDR3 is 15 amino acids long. Trimming left V 5 bases short and J 0 bases short, with 11 bases between. Germline values: CDR1 MDHEN, CDR2 SYDVKM. For the CDR3, the DNA is TGTGCCAGCAGTCAGACAGGCATCTCCTACAATGAGCAGTTCTTC. The encoded protein is CASSQTGISYNEQFF.

This clonotype was counted ten times or more. The rearrangement joins TRBV6-2 or TRBV6-3 to TRBJ2-7; perhaps TRBD2 as D (6 bases). This CDR3 has 13 residues. Germline loops: CDR1 MNHEY, CDR2 SVGEGT. V was pared by 5 bases and J by 2 bases, with 10 bases between. The CDR3 here is CASSTSPPYEQYF. CDR3 coding DNA: TGTGCCAGCAGTACTAGCCCTCCCTACGAGCAGTACTTC.

V is TRBV2 and J is TRBJ1-1; D is perhaps TRBD1 (5 bases). The CDR3 totals 18 residues. V gave up 0 bases and J gave up 0 bases, with 17 bases separating them. Germline loops: CDR1 SNHLY, CDR2 FYNNEI. The CDR3 DNA sequence: TGTGCCAGCAGTGAAGCGGGCAGCCGAGGGGCTATGAACACTGAAGCTTTCTTT. This encodes CASSEAGSRGAMNTEAFF.

This rearrangement joins TRBV6-6 to TRBJ1-5; no clear D gene. CDR3 size: 13 residues. V lost 7 bases and J 9 bases, leaving 16 bases between the germline ends. Germline CDR1 and CDR2: MNHNY and SVGAGI (reference sequence). The CDR3 spells CASTPDLLRPQHF. The CDR3 nucleotides read TGTGCCAGCACCCCGGACCTGCTGCGGCCCCAGCATTTT.

V and J are TRBV12-3 or TRBV12-4 and TRBJ2-5; D is unresolved. The V gene lost 6 bases and the J gene lost 1 base, with 18 bases spanning the gap. The length of the CDR3 is 16 residues. The CDR3 loop is CASRPTLWNLQETQYF. The CDR3 DNA reads TGTGCCAGCAGGCCCACCTTATGGAACCTCCAAGAGACCCAGTACTTC.

A remark on this clonotype: Compared with germline, one end of the junction differs, possibly owing to a read error. V gene TRBV4-3 combines with J gene TRBJ2-1, with D perhaps TRBD1 (5 bases). CDR3 length: 13 residues. The germline V gene encodes CDR1 LGHNA and CDR2 YSLEER. CDR3: CASSQEQDNKQFF. CDR3 bases: TGCGCCAGCAGCCAAGAACAGGACAATAAGCAGTTCTTC.

The V and J genes are TRBV20-1 and TRBJ2-6, with TRBD1 identical over 11 bases. The J segment lost 1 base and the V segment lost 5 bases, leaving 7 bases of the junction unmatched. Germline V gene lookup returns CDR1 DFQATT and CDR2 SNEGSKA (reference sequence). The CDR3 is made up of 17 amino acids. The CDR3 loop is CSAGQGAGISGANVLTF. DNA for the CDR3: TGCAGTGCTGGACAGGGGGCTGGGATATCTGGGGCCAACGTCCTGACTTTC.

This clonotype was observed a handful of times. V is TRBV3-1 and J is TRBJ2-5; D might be TRBD2 (6 bases). The length of the CDR3 is 15 residues. CDR1 and CDR2 (germline): LGHDT, YNNKEL (reference sequence). Trimming pared 6 bases from V and 7 bases from J, leaving 21 bases between. Here the CDR3 DNA reads TGTGCCAGCAGTACGCGGGGAGAGCTTTCTGGGACCCAGTACTTC. Its protein product is CASSTRGELSGTQYF.

In this sample, this clonotype turned up a few times. J is TRBJ2-1 and V is TRBV11-2; D is perhaps TRBD1 (6 bases). Germline CDR1 SGHAT, CDR2 FQNNGV. V was pared by 1 base and J by 0 bases, with 13 bases between. This CDR3 region has 17 residues. The CDR3 here is CASSLGLGGFSYNEQFF. CDR3 DNA sequence: TGTGCCAGCAGCTTAGGCCTAGGGGGTTTCTCCTACAATGAGCAGTTCTTC.

The gene calls are TRBV4-3 and TRBJ2-1, with 12 bases matching TRBD2. Unmatched junction bases numbered 3, after V lost 1 base and J lost 8 bases. There are 15 residues in the CDR3. Germline values: CDR1 LGHNA, CDR2 YSLEER. This chain's CDR3 is CASSQVTSGSDEQFF. DNA of the CDR3: TGCGCCAGCAGCCAAGTGACTAGCGGGAGCGATGAGCAGTTCTTC.

This clonotype was detected a few times. This chain connects TRBV6-2 or TRBV6-3 to TRBJ2-5, with 14 nucleotides matching TRBD2. The CDR3 has 17 amino acids. From germline, CDR1 is MNHEY and CDR2 SVGEGT. Trimming took 5 bases from V and 1 from J; bases not matched to a gene: 6. The CDR3 here is CASSPGTSGSFQETQYF. CDR3 coding DNA: TGTGCCAGCAGTCCCGGGACTAGCGGGAGCTTCCAAGAGACCCAGTACTTC.

J is TRBJ1-6 and V is TRBV7-9; weak D call: TRBD1 (6 bases). The CDR3 runs 14 residues. Germline CDR1 SEHNR, CDR2 FQNEAQ (reference sequence). Trimming left V 5 bases short and J 7 bases short, with 12 bases between. CDR3 in DNA: TGTGCCAGCAGCCTAGGGGGAGTAAATTCACCCCTCCACTTT. Its protein is CASSLGGVNSPLHF.

The genes are TRBV9 and TRBJ1-2; maybe TRBD1 (6 bases). Germline-derived CDR1 and CDR2 are SGDLS and YYNGEE. Trimming pared 2 bases from V and 8 bases from J, leaving 13 bases between. The CDR3 spans 13 residues. CDR3 nucleotide sequence: TGTGCCAGCAGCGTTGCAGGGGTTGAAGGCTACACCTTC. Protein sequence: CASSVAGVEGYTF.

V and J are TRBV28 and TRBJ2-1; D is unclear. The V end was cut by 2 bases, the J end by 10 bases, with 21 bases between. CDR1 MDHEN and CDR2 SYDVKM come from the germline V gene. The CDR3 contains 16 residues. DNA for the CDR3: TGTGCCAGCAGTTTACGTGGCTGGTCCCAAACCTACGAGCAGTTCTTC. Residues: CASSLRGWSQTYEQFF. Supplemented by reference TRBV28 and TRBJ2-1, the full variable domain reads DVKVTQSSRYLVKRTGEKVFLECVQDMDHENMFWYRQDPGLGLRLIYFSYDVKMKEKGDIPEGYSVSREKKERFSLILESASTNQTSMYLCASSLRGWSQTYEQFFGPGTRLTVL.

The chain uses TRBV6-5 and TRBJ2-5; D might be TRBD1 (6 bases). V lost 6 bases and J 2 bases, leaving 13 bases between the germline ends. The CDR3 spans 14 residues. Germline assignment: CDR1 MNHEY and CDR2 SVGAGI. CDR3 protein: CASRTGQVQETQYF. CDR3 nucleotides: TGTGCCAGCAGGACGGGACAAGTACAAGAGACCCAGTACTTC.

This rearrangement joins TRBV20-1 to TRBJ2-1; 9 bases are shared with TRBD2. CDR3 length: 14 residues. Germline CDR1 reads DFQATT; CDR2 reads SNEGSKA (reference sequence). Trimming cost V 3 bases and J 6 bases; bases outside gene matches: 6. The CDR3 reads CSASSPAGGNEQFF. The DNA of the CDR3 is TGCAGTGCTAGCAGTCCAGCGGGGGGCAATGAGCAGTTCTTC.

V usage is TRBV5-1 and J usage is TRBJ1-1, with TRBD1 identical over 8 bases. V dropped 2 bases and J dropped 0; count of bases not matched to a gene: 6. The CDR3 runs to 16 residues. Germline-derived CDR1 and CDR2 are SGHRS and YFSETQ. CDR3 sequence reads: CASSLGQGFLNTEAFF. CDR3 in DNA: TGCGCCAGCAGCTTAGGACAGGGCTTTTTGAACACTGAAGCTTTCTTT.